Below are 17 T cell receptor beta chains sequenced from a single sample in a study of blood T cells in healthy people across ages. It was with a sample-barcoded 5' primer and a J-beta primer mix that a second PCR of roughly 7 to 12 cycles was run. TCRdb reanalysed the 5' RACE reads using MiXCR and keeps one entry per CDR3 protein. The sample shows about 830,000 distinct CDR3 sequences, roughly 60% of them seen only once. Sequencing used blood. The receptors stem from a young man in good health.

This clonotype has only a few counts. V usage is TRBV12-3 or TRBV12-4 and J usage is TRBJ2-3; D not certain. This CDR3 has 13 amino acids. The V end lost 2 bases, the J end lost 4 bases, and 7 bases lay between the germline ends. The CDR3 DNA sequence: TGTGCCAGCAGTTTAATTCTCGCAGATACGCAGTATTTT. As protein: CASSLILADTQYF.

The chain combines TRBV10-3 with TRBJ1-5; D gene uncertain. CDR3 length: 13 residues. V was pared by 9 bases and J by 3 bases, with 12 bases between. Germline V lookup: CDR1 ENHRY, CDR2 SYGVKD. CDR3 residues: CAIRRQDNQPQHF. CDR3 nucleotide sequence: TGTGCCATTCGCCGGCAGGACAATCAGCCCCAGCATTTT.

The J gene is TRBJ2-7, the V gene TRBV7-2, with 7 bases aligning to TRBD1. The germline V gene has CDR1 SGHTA and CDR2 FQGNSA. V dropped 4 bases and J dropped 2; count of bases not matched to a gene: 8. This CDR3 contains 15 residues. The CDR3 sequence is CASSSRDSHPYEQYF. The DNA of the CDR3 is TGTGCCAGCAGCTCCCGGGACAGCCACCCCTACGAGCAGTACTTC. Supplemented by reference TRBV7-2 and TRBJ2-7, the full variable domain reads GAGVSQSPSNKVTEKGKDVELRCDPISGHTALYWYRQSLGQGLEFLIYFQGNSAPDKSGLPSDRFSAERTGGSVSTLTIQRTQQEDSAVYLCASSSRDSHPYEQYFGPGTRLTVT.

This CDR3 reads CASSQAPTSGVQETQYF. In nucleotides, the CDR3 is TGCGCCAGCAGCCAAGCCCCGACTAGCGGGGTCCAAGAGACCCAGTACTTC. The chain has TRBV4-3 and TRBJ2-5, with 11 bases lining up with TRBD2. This CDR3 has 17 residues. The J segment lost 1 base and the V segment lost 1 base, leaving 5 bases of the junction unmatched. In germline, CDR1 is LGHNA, CDR2 YSLEER.

The genes are TRBV6-5 and TRBJ1-1; 7 positions match TRBD1. The V gene end was trimmed by 5 bases and the J gene end by 3 bases; junction bases not matched to a gene: 6. Germline V gene lookup returns CDR1 MNHEY and CDR2 SVGAGI. CDR3 length equals 14 residues. CDR3: CASSLWTGDTEAFF. The CDR3 DNA is TGTGCCAGCAGTCTTTGGACAGGAGACACTGAAGCTTTCTTT.

This clonotype occurred a few times. The genes are TRBV29-1 and TRBJ1-2, with D hard to call. The germline gives CDR1 SQVTM, CDR2 ANQGSEA. The V gene lost 5 bases and the J gene lost 8 bases, with 12 bases spanning the gap. CDR3 length equals 11 residues. The CDR3 nucleotides are TGCAGCGTTCGGGAGGGTTACGGCTACACCTTC. Protein sequence: CSVREGYGYTF.

This clonotype has just a few counts. The chain is built from TRBV29-1 and TRBJ2-7; the match to TRBD2 covers 7 bases. The germline V gene encodes CDR1 SQVTM and CDR2 ANQGSEA. Trimming took 3 bases from V and 4 from J; bases not matched to a gene: 0. The CDR3 runs to 11 residues. CDR3 sequence: CSVERGYEQYF. The CDR3 region has the DNA TGCAGCGTTGAGCGGGGGTACGAGCAGTACTTC.

The V and J genes are TRBV7-8 and TRBJ2-4; perhaps TRBD2 as D (5 bases). The J call is in doubt because the DNA end fits TRBJ2-5 better. Germline lookup yields CDR1 SGHVS and CDR2 FQNEAQ. The CDR3 is 18 residues long. Here the CDR3 reads CASAGPPLGNKPKETQYF. CDR3 nucleotides: TGTGCCAGCGCTGGCCCCCCGCTCGGGAACAAACCTAAAGAGACCCAGTACTTC.

The chain links TRBV15 to TRBJ2-7, with 8 bases aligning to TRBD2. The CDR3 loop spans 16 amino acids. V lost 0 bases to trimming and J lost 0 bases; unmatched junction nucleotides: 4. In germline, CDR1 is LNHNV, CDR2 YYDKDF (reference sequence). In DNA form, the CDR3 reads TGTGCCACCAGCAGAGAGGAGAGCGGGAGCTCCTACGAGCAGTACTTC. Translated, it gives CATSREESGSSYEQYF.

This clonotype was detected only a few times. The rearrangement links TRBV12-3 or TRBV12-4 to TRBJ2-4; 8 bases are a match to TRBD1. J lost 1 base, V lost 2 bases, and 13 bases had no gene match. The CDR3 contains 19 residues. CDR3 in DNA: TGTGCCAGCAGTTTAATAGGCAGGGGGCTTAGGATGGCCAAAAACATTCAGTACTTC. Protein product: CASSLIGRGLRMAKNIQYF.

V usage is TRBV12-5 and J usage is TRBJ2-1; no firm D call. V shed 4 bases and J shed 4 bases, with 8 bases lying between them. The CDR3 consists of 13 residues. CDR1 and CDR2 (germline): LGHNT, FRNRAP. This chain's CDR3 is CASGSGPYNEQFF. The DNA of the CDR3 is TGTGCTAGTGGTTCCGGACCGTACAATGAGCAGTTCTTC.

The chain couples TRBV3-1 to TRBJ2-5; D possibly matches TRBD1 or TRBD2 (5 bases each). V was shortened by 5 bases and J by 5 bases, with 15 bases between the two germline ends. The CDR3 runs 14 residues. Looked up from germline, CDR1 is LGHDT and CDR2 is YNNKEL (reference sequence). The CDR3 loop reads CASSWSSWGETQYF. The CDR3 region has the DNA TGTGCCAGCAGCTGGTCTAGCTGGGGGGAGACCCAGTACTTC.

At least ten counts were recorded for this clonotype. The J gene is TRBJ2-3, the V gene TRBV10-3; 8 bases align to TRBD2. The germline V gene encodes CDR1 ENHRY and CDR2 SYGVKD. This CDR3 comprises 16 residues. The J segment lost 5 bases and the V segment lost 1 base, leaving 8 bases of the junction unmatched. CDR3: CAISEYRSGGGDTQYF. The CDR3 DNA reads as TGTGCCATCAGTGAGTATCGAAGCGGGGGAGGAGATACGCAGTATTTT.

V and J are TRBV7-2 and TRBJ1-2; TRBD1 might be the D (5 bases). The CDR3 has 14 residues. Looked up from germline, CDR1 is SGHTA and CDR2 is FQGNSA. Trimming removed 1 base at V and 6 bases at J, with 12 bases between. As DNA, the CDR3 is TGTGCCAGCAGCTTAGAGGGGTGGGGGGATGGCTACACCTTC. Amino acid sequence: CASSLEGWGDGYTF.

This clonotype was recorded once. The V gene is TRBV9, the J gene TRBJ2-7; TRBD1 aligns across 8 bases. Trimming cost V 1 base and J 7 bases; bases outside gene matches: 16. The CDR3 runs to 17 residues. CDR1 is SGDLS, CDR2 YYNGEE, per germline. CDR3 coding DNA: TGTGCCAGCAGCGTAAGAGGGACCAGGGGGCTTGACAATGAGCAGTACTTC. Protein product: CASSVRGTRGLDNEQYF.

This clonotype was counted a few times. The chain carries TRBV6-5 and TRBJ2-7; D is possibly TRBD2 (5 bases). Germline V gene data show CDR1 as MNHEY and CDR2 as SVGAGI. The V and J ends lost 2 bases and 2 bases respectively, with 13 bases between them. This CDR3 contains 15 residues. CDR3 loop: CASSYGPTGAYEQYF. CDR3 in DNA: TGTGCCAGCAGTTACGGACCCACCGGGGCCTACGAGCAGTACTTC.

Note on this clonotype: This could be a read error, since a much larger clone is one nucleotide away. CDR3 in amino acids: CASSFAGARTQYF. For the CDR3, the DNA is TGTGCCAGCAGCTTCGCAGGGGCGAGGACCCAGTACTTC. The chain couples TRBV11-2 to TRBJ2-5, with D perhaps TRBD1 (6 bases). Trimming removed 3 bases from V and 7 bases from J, with 12 bases in between. The V gene's germline CDR1 is SGHAT and CDR2 FQNNGV. This CDR3 region has 13 residues.